Sequencing of this TCR beta chain was carried out in a study of T cell repertoires in cytomegalovirus infection. Study overall: Public TCR beta signatures indicated both CMV infection and matching HLA type. Study results and caveats: Dominating the ex vivo response were HLA-C-restricted CMV-specific TCR beta clonotypes. Cumulative frequency of public TCR beta families picked out carriers of CMV plus the relevant HLA.

Trimming removed 3 bases from V and 5 bases from J; junction bases left unmatched: 4. The CDR3 is made up of 15 amino acids. Germline V gene sequence: CDR1 MGHRA, CDR2 YSYEKL. TCRdb re-analysed the reads in MiXCR, keeping a single row per CDR3 protein. This table holds about 600,000 distinct CDR3 sequences, 20% to 25% found once. With respect to this clonotype: Its antigen is unidentified.

This sequence was found in a human donor in good health (CMV status not recorded). Some clones in this sample may be carry-over from other donors' samples. Material: CD8+ T cells from PBMCs. J is TRBJ2-3 and V is TRBV4-1, with 11 bases matching TRBD1. CDR3 loop: CASSHGQGARDTQYF. The CDR3 region has the DNA TGCGCCAGCAGCCATGGACAGGGGGCGCGAGATACGCAGTATTTT.